The T cell receptor (beta chain) under discussion was sequenced for a study of post-analysis software for immune sequencing data. Overall study findings and caveats: With TRBV5-6, TRBV5-1 and TRBV20-1 included, about five TRBV segments were more frequent in patients than in controls.

Germline assignment: CDR1 SGHTA and CDR2 FQGNSA. V shed 6 bases, J shed 0 bases, and the junction held 6 bases outside the gene matches. The CDR3 spans 15 residues. Sequencing libraries made from TCR beta cDNA carried unique molecular identifiers. TCRdb reanalysed the PCR reads using MiXCR and keeps one entry per CDR3 protein. The table includes approximately 630,000 distinct CDR3 sequences, approximately 60% detected once. This clonotype was seen only a few times. Its antigen is not identified. The gene calls are TRBV7-2 and TRBJ2-3; 7 bases align to TRBD1. Sequencing was carried out using blood. The origin of this receptor is a girl aged 2 to 10 with multiple sclerosis. The CDR3 coding sequence is TGTGCCAGCAGAGACAGGGATCCAAGCACAGATACGCAGTATTTT. This gives the protein CASRDRDPSTDTQYF. Together with reference TRBV7-2 and TRBJ2-3, the CDR3 gives the full variable domain: GAGVSQSPSNKVTEKGKDVELRCDPISGHTALYWYRQSLGQGLEFLIYFQGNSAPDKSGLPSDRFSAERTGGSVSTLTIQRTQQEDSAVYLCASRDRDPSTDTQYFGPGTRLTVL.